These 7 T cell receptor beta chains were all obtained from the same sample, sequenced in a study of T cell responses to AZD1222 COVID-19 vaccine. Measured with immunoSEQ multiplex PCR; TCRdb has only the in-frame clones, and not every one. Seen here are about 150,000 clones, about 89% observed once, and the top ten hold roughly 3.8%. The source was peripheral blood, collected 28 days after the second AZD1222 dose. These receptors all come from an adult who received the AZD1222 COVID-19 vaccine.

The chain recombines TRBV9 with TRBJ2-1; TRBD2 is a possible D gene (6 bases). CDR1 and CDR2 (germline): SGDLS, YYNGEE. The ends were cut back, 3 bases at V and 6 bases at J, with 16 bases in the middle. The CDR3 has 15 residues. The CDR3 region has the DNA TGTGCCAGCAGCGCCGGACGGGGGTGGATCAATGAGCAGTTCTTC. It is translated as CASSAGRGWINEQFF.

The chain employs TRBV3-1 (or the pseudogene TRBV3-2) and TRBJ2-5, with D perhaps given as TRBD1 or TRBD2 (6 bases each). Germline V gives CDR1 LGHDT, CDR2 YNNKEL (reference sequence). Trimming pared 3 bases from V and 5 bases from J, leaving 16 bases between. The CDR3 extends over 15 amino acids. CDR3 amino acids: CASSQELGGGETQYF. The CDR3 DNA sequence: TGTGCCAGCAGCCAGGAACTAGGGGGAGGCGAGACCCAGTACTTC.

V and J are TRBV11-2 and TRBJ1-2; a possible D gene is TRBD1 (6 bases). Germline lookup yields CDR1 SGHAT and CDR2 FQNNGV. The CDR3 has 15 amino acids. The germline V and J ends were trimmed by 5 bases and 4 bases, with 17 bases remaining between them. The CDR3 DNA reads TGTGCCAGCAGCCTAATGGACAGCTCAGTCTATGGCTACACCTTC. As protein: CASSLMDSSVYGYTF.

Comment on this clone: Additional DNA sequences in this sample encode the identical CDR3. This chain connects TRBV5-8 to TRBJ1-2; perhaps TRBD1 as D (5 bases). Trimming cost V 1 base and J 0 bases, with 7 bases left between them. The CDR3 has 14 amino acids. Germline CDR1 and CDR2: SGHTS and YDEGEE. For the CDR3, the DNA is TGTGCCAGCAGCTTGTCAGGGACTAACTATGGCTACACCTTC. This encodes CASSLSGTNYGYTF.

The chain has TRBV7-2 and TRBJ2-2; 13 nucleotides align to TRBD2. The CDR3 extends over 15 amino acids. V lost 5 bases, J lost 6 bases, and 3 bases stayed unmatched. Germline CDR1 SGHTA, CDR2 FQGNSA. The CDR3 DNA reads as TGTGCCAGCAGCCCGGGACTAGCGGGGCCCGGGGAGCTGTTTTTT. Translating it yields CASSPGLAGPGELFF.

V and J are TRBV6-5 and TRBJ1-2; D may be TRBD1 (6 bases). This CDR3 spans 15 amino acids. Germline values: CDR1 MNHEY, CDR2 SVGAGI. Trimming cost V 8 bases and J 4 bases, with 20 bases left between them. The CDR3 nucleotides read TGTGCCAGCGTCACTTTCCAGGGACAACCCTATGGCTACACCTTC. Amino acids: CASVTFQGQPYGYTF.

The chain is built from TRBV5-1 and TRBJ2-6; 9 positions match TRBD1. The CDR3 extends over 18 amino acids. Germline V gene data show CDR1 as SGHRS and CDR2 as YFSETQ. Trimming took 4 bases from V and 2 from J; bases not matched to a gene: 10. This chain's CDR3 is CASSPNRDRVPGANVLTF. For the CDR3, the DNA is TGCGCCAGCAGCCCGAACCGGGACAGGGTGCCTGGGGCCAACGTCCTGACTTTC.